This T cell receptor (beta chain) was retrieved from a study of memory CD4+ T cells and cytomegalovirus serostatus. Study as a whole: Healthy Belgian adult donors included several CMV-positive and approximately 25 CMV-negative people.

Single viable CD3+CD4+CD8-CD45RO+ cells were sorted as the memory CD4+ T cells. Original analysis: Out-of-frame sequences were removed, leaving 2 million or so distinct TCRbeta sequences. Profiling relied on immunoSEQ multiplex PCR, and the TCRdb table lists in-frame clones only, not all of them. V, J and clone size are those of that table, while D and trimming were read from the DNA. Of approximately 65,000 clones in the sample, approximately 80% are singletons; the top ten hold 0.88%. The V gene lost 0 bases and the J gene lost 1 base, with 13 bases spanning the gap. The CDR3 loop spans 16 amino acids. Germline loops: CDR1 SGDLS, CDR2 YYNGEE. In the case of this clone: The antigen remains undetermined.

Overall study results and limits: Of under 200 reported CMV TCRbeta sequences, about 70 were found in memory CD4+ repertoires.

Material: memory CD4+ T cells from blood. V and J are TRBV9 and TRBJ2-5, with unresolved D. The sequence derives from an adult in good health and CMV-seronegative. This CDR3 reads CASSVGRASSQETQYF. The DNA of the CDR3 is TGTGCCAGCAGCGTAGGTCGGGCCTCTTCCCAAGAGACCCAGTACTTC.